The next 23 T cell receptor beta chains were all read from a single sample in a study of blood T cell repertoires in COVID-19. Measured with immunoSEQ multiplex PCR; TCRdb has only the in-frame clones, and not every one. The profile shows some 140,000 clones, roughly 89% of them singletons. Sequenced input: peripheral blood. The receptors shown here come from a man aged 50 to 59 with acute or convalescent COVID-19.

The chain employs TRBV28 and TRBJ2-5; TRBD2 aligns across 8 bases. This CDR3 comprises 15 residues. V lost 6 bases, J lost 7 bases, and 13 bases stayed unmatched. The germline V gene encodes CDR1 MDHEN and CDR2 SYDVKM. Here the CDR3 reads CASSPRLASLGTQYF. CDR3 in DNA: TGTGCCAGCAGCCCTCGACTAGCGTCCCTTGGGACCCAGTACTTC.

In DNA, the CDR3 is TGCGCCAGCAGGTCCGGGGTAGCGGGAGGGCCGAATGAGCAGTTCTTC. Translating gives CASRSGVAGGPNEQFF. The chain is built from TRBV10-2 and TRBJ2-1; TRBD2 aligns across 11 bases. CDR3 length: 16 residues. V lost 6 bases and J lost 7; bases outside the gene matches: 11. Germline CDR1 WSHSY, CDR2 SAAADI.

This chain links TRBV11-3 with TRBJ2-7; tentative D call: TRBD2 (6 bases). V lost 5 bases to trimming and J lost 0 bases, with 20 bases between them. The CDR3 sequence is 17 residues long. Looked up from germline, CDR1 is SGHNT and CDR2 is YENEEA. The CDR3 DNA is TGTGCCAGCAGCCCAGGGTTTGGGACTCAAGCCTCCTACGAGCAGTACTTC. Its translation: CASSPGFGTQASYEQYF.

This chain joins TRBV9 and TRBJ2-1; weak D call: TRBD2 (7 bases). Between the trimmed V and J ends, which lost 3 bases and 1 base, there was a span of 14 bases. Germline V gene data show CDR1 as SGDLS and CDR2 as YYNGEE. The CDR3 length is 16 residues. CDR3 in amino acids: CASSDRGGGSYNEQFF. Written as DNA, the CDR3 is TGTGCCAGCAGCGACCGCGGGGGCGGGTCCTACAATGAGCAGTTCTTC.

The rearrangement joins TRBV29-1 to TRBJ2-7; TRBD1 might be the D (6 bases). This CDR3 is built from 13 residues. CDR1 and CDR2 (germline): SQVTM, ANQGSEA. The germline V and J ends were trimmed by 1 base and 2 bases, with 9 bases remaining between them. CDR3 nucleotides: TGCAGCGTTGAAGCGGGACAAACCTACGAGCAGTACTTC. Protein: CSVEAGQTYEQYF.

A single count supports this clone. The chain links TRBV28 to TRBJ1-6; TRBD1 matches 9 bases. The CDR3 loop spans 15 amino acids. With 7 bases clipped from V and 7 bases from J, the junction kept 8 bases outside the gene matches. Germline V gives CDR1 MDHEN, CDR2 SYDVKM. The chain's CDR3 is CASNGGTGRNSPLHF. The CDR3 nucleotides are TGTGCCAGCAACGGGGGGACAGGGAGGAATTCACCCCTCCACTTT.

The chain links TRBV30 to TRBJ1-5, with D tentatively TRBD1 (5 bases). The CDR3 length is 14 residues. In germline, CDR1 is GTSNPN, CDR2 SVGIG (reference sequence). V was clipped by 2 bases and J by 7 bases, with 15 bases between them. The CDR3 DNA sequence: TGTGCCTGGAGTCCGACCGGGGGTTTACAGCCCCAGCATTTT. This codes for CAWSPTGGLQPQHF.

The chain links TRBV27 to TRBJ1-1; 9 positions agree with TRBD1. After removal of 5 bases from V and 5 bases from J, the junction contained 9 bases not matched to a gene. CDR1 MNHEY and CDR2 SMNVEV come from the germline V gene (reference sequence). The CDR3 spans 15 residues. The CDR3 protein is CASSPSDRGRTEAFF. The CDR3 DNA is TGTGCCAGCAGTCCCTCGGACAGGGGAAGAACTGAAGCTTTCTTT.

The chain couples TRBV5-1 to TRBJ1-6, with 9 bases lining up with TRBD1. Germline CDR1 reads SGHRS; CDR2 reads YFSETQ. This CDR3 has 18 residues. With 0 bases clipped from V and 6 bases from J, the junction kept 10 bases outside the gene matches. CDR3 coding DNA: TGCGCCAGCAGCTTGGTGGGACAGGGCGTGGGGAGTAATTCACCCCTCCACTTT. Translation: CASSLVGQGVGSNSPLHF.

The CDR3: CASSARGNEQYF. For the CDR3, the DNA is TGTGCCAGCAGCGCTCGGGGGAACGAGCAGTACTTC. The chain has TRBV11-3 and TRBJ2-7, with TRBD2 as a possible D gene (6 bases). V was pared by 5 bases and J by 5 bases, with 10 bases between. CDR3 length equals 12 residues. The V gene's germline CDR1 is SGHNT and CDR2 YENEEA.

CDR3 sequence reads: CASSLGTSGTDTQYF. CDR3 nucleotide sequence: TGTGCCAGCAGTTTAGGGACTAGCGGTACAGATACGCAGTATTTT. The genes are TRBV28 and TRBJ2-3; 11 bases agree with TRBD2. V shed 2 bases, J shed 3 bases, and the junction held 1 base outside the gene matches. This CDR3 spans 15 amino acids. Looked up from germline, CDR1 is MDHEN and CDR2 is SYDVKM.

This clone has more than one count but fewer than ten. The chain couples TRBV2 to TRBJ2-6; maybe TRBD1 (5 bases). Germline V gives CDR1 SNHLY, CDR2 FYNNEI. The CDR3 is 14 residues long. V lost 10 bases, J lost 0 bases, and 10 bases lay in between. The CDR3 here is CATRQFSGANVLTF. CDR3 DNA sequence: TGTGCCACCCGACAGTTCTCTGGGGCCAACGTCCTGACTTTC.

The chain couples TRBV27 to TRBJ1-4; tentative D call: TRBD1 (5 bases). In germline, CDR1 is MNHEY, CDR2 SMNVEV (reference sequence). The CDR3 runs 18 residues. Trimming took 2 bases from V and 7 from J, leaving 23 bases between them. The CDR3 region is CASSLNARPGGLSEKLFF. DNA for the CDR3: TGTGCCAGCAGTTTAAATGCCCGTCCCGGGGGTCTTAGTGAAAAACTGTTTTTT.

In its sample, this clone was seen a few times. Other DNA variants within this sample encode the same CDR3. The gene calls are TRBV4-1 and TRBJ1-3; no reliable D call. The ends were cut back, 1 base at V and 2 bases at J, with 3 bases in the middle. CDR3 size: 13 residues. The V gene's germline CDR1 is MGHRA and CDR2 YSYEKL. CDR3 amino acids: CASSQGPGNTIYF. Here the CDR3 DNA reads TGCGCCAGCAGCCAAGGGCCTGGAAACACCATATATTTT.

The rearrangement uses TRBV5-1 and TRBJ2-2; 10 bases are shared with TRBD1. V lost 6 bases and J lost 8; bases outside the gene matches: 10. The CDR3 is made up of 15 amino acids. Germline lookup yields CDR1 SGHRS and CDR2 YFSETQ. Here the CDR3 reads CASTHLDRGLGELFF. In DNA form, the CDR3 reads TGCGCCAGCACCCATCTCGACAGGGGGCTAGGGGAGCTGTTTTTT. Combining the CDR3 with reference TRBV5-1 and TRBJ2-2 gives the whole variable domain KAGVTQTPRYLIKTRGQQVTLSCSPISGHRSVSWYQQTPGQGLQFLFEYFSETQRNKGNFPGRFSGRQFSNSRSEMNVSTLELGDSALYLCASTHLDRGLGELFFGEGSRLTVL.

V and J are TRBV10-3 and TRBJ2-3; 8 positions agree with TRBD2. The CDR3 runs to 13 residues. Per germline, CDR1 ENHRY and CDR2 SYGVKD. The trim removed 10 bases at V and 0 bases at J, leaving 3 bases unmatched. The CDR3 sequence is CATSGPSTDTQYF. CDR3 DNA: TGTGCCACTAGCGGGCCGAGCACAGATACGCAGTATTTT.

This clone was seen a handful of times. J is TRBJ1-5 and V is TRBV7-8; possibly TRBD1 for D (5 bases). The CDR3 runs to 15 residues. The germline V gene encodes CDR1 SGHVS and CDR2 FQNEAQ. Trimming took off 6 bases at V and 4 bases at J, with 16 bases between the two ends. The CDR3 DNA reads TGTGCCAGCAGTCAGGGACTTCTCGCAAATCAGCCCCAGCATTTT. Residues: CASSQGLLANQPQHF.

The genes are TRBV12-5 and TRBJ2-1, with TRBD2 identical over 7 bases. CDR3 size: 15 residues. Unmatched junction bases numbered 8, after V lost 5 bases and J lost 4 bases. The germline gives CDR1 LGHNT, CDR2 FRNRAP. The CDR3 DNA follows: TGTGCTAGTGGTCCGGATGGACTAGGGTACAATGAGCAGTTCTTC. Residues: CASGPDGLGYNEQFF.

The chain links TRBV30 to TRBJ1-2; D is perhaps TRBD1 (6 bases). The germline V and J ends were trimmed by 4 bases and 6 bases, with 15 bases remaining between them. The CDR3 is 13 amino acids. Germline CDR1 and CDR2: GTSNPN and SVGIG (reference sequence). CDR3 bases: TGTGCCTGGACTCCAGACAGGAGAAATGGCTACACCTTC. The encoded protein is CAWTPDRRNGYTF.

The genes are TRBV4-3 and TRBJ1-2; 10 bases line up with TRBD1. In germline, CDR1 is LGHNA, CDR2 YSLEER. This CDR3 spans 16 amino acids. V dropped 1 base and J dropped 4; count of bases not matched to a gene: 6. The DNA of the CDR3 is TGCGCCAGCAGCCAAGTGGGGACAGGGGCCCTCTATGGCTACACCTTC. Translation: CASSQVGTGALYGYTF.

CDR3 DNA sequence: TGTGCCAGCAGCTTGGACGGGGGGGCCATAGAGACCCAGTACTTC. Amino acids: CASSLDGGAIETQYF. The gene calls are TRBV5-4 and TRBJ2-5, with TRBD2 matching 8 bases. The CDR3 consists of 15 residues. The trim removed 0 bases at V and 4 bases at J, leaving 5 bases unmatched. Germline-derived CDR1 and CDR2 are SGHNT and YYREEE (reference sequence).

The rearrangement joins TRBV7-2 to TRBJ1-3, with 9 bases matching TRBD1. The CDR3 has 18 residues. Germline CDR1 reads SGHTA; CDR2 reads FQGNSA. The ends lost 5 bases at V and 0 bases at J; junction bases unmatched: 11. CDR3 amino acids: CASSTTGQGVSSGNTIYF. CDR3 DNA sequence: TGTGCCAGCAGCACAACGGGACAGGGAGTTAGCTCTGGAAACACCATATATTTT.

This chain uses TRBV29-1 with TRBJ2-3, with TRBD2 identical over 7 bases. V trimming: 4 bases; J trimming: 4 bases; junction bases outside the gene matches: 8. Germline CDR1 reads SQVTM; CDR2 reads ANQGSEA. The CDR3 is made up of 14 amino acids. CDR3 sequence reads: CSVVRGGEADTQYF. CDR3 DNA sequence: TGCAGCGTTGTCCGGGGAGGGGAGGCAGATACGCAGTATTTT.